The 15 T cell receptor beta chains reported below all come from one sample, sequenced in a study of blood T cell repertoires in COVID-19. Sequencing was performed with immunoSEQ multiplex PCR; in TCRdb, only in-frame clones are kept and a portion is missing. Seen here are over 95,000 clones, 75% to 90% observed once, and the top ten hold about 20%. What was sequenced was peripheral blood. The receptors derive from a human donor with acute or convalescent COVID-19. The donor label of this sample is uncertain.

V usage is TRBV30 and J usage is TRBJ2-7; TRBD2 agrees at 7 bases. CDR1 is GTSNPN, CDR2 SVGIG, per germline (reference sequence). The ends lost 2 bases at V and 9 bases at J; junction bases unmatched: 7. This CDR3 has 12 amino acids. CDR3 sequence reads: CAWSWGGGTQYF. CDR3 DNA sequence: TGTGCCTGGAGTTGGGGGGGAGGGACGCAGTACTTC. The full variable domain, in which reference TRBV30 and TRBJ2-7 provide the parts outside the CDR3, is SQTIHQWPATLVQPVGSPLSLECTVEGTSNPNLYWYRQAAGRGLQLLFYSVGIGQISSEVPQNLSASRPQDRQFILSSKKLLLSDSGFYLCAWSWGGGTQYFGPGTRLTVT.

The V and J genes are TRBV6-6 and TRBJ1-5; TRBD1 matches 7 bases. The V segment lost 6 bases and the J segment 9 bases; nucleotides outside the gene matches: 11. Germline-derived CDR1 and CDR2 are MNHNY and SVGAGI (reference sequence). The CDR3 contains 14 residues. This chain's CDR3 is CASSQQGPLGPQHF. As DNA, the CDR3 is TGTGCCAGCAGCCAACAGGGGCCGCTGGGGCCCCAGCATTTT.

This CDR3 is CASSEGQGQFF. In DNA, the CDR3 is TGTGCCAGCAGTGAAGGACAGGGACAGTTCTTC. This chain links TRBV6-1 with TRBJ2-1; the match to TRBD1 covers 7 bases. Germline V CDR1 and CDR2: MNHNS, SASEGT. Trimming removed 1 base from V and 13 bases from J; junction bases left unmatched: 1. The CDR3 sequence is 11 residues long.

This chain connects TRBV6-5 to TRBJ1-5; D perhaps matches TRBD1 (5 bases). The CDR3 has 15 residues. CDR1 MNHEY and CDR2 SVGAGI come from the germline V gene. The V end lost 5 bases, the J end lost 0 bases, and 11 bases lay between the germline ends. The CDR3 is CASSRQRNSNQPQHF. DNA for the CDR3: TGTGCCAGCAGTCGACAGAGAAATAGCAATCAGCCCCAGCATTTT.

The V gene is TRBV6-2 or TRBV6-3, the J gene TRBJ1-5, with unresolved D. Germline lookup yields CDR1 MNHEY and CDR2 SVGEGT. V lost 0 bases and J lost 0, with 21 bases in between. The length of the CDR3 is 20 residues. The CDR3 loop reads CASSYSSLSEGGYSNQPQHF. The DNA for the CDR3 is TGTGCCAGCAGTTACTCGAGTTTATCGGAGGGAGGATATAGCAATCAGCCCCAGCATTTT.

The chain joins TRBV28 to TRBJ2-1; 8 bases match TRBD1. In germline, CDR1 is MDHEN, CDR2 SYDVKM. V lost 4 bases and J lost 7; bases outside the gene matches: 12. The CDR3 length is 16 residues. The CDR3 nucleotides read TGTGCCAGCAGTTCCCTGGGCCGACAGGGGAGGAATGAGCAGTTCTTC. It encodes CASSSLGRQGRNEQFF. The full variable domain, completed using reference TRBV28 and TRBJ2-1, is DVKVTQSSRYLVKRTGEKVFLECVQDMDHENMFWYRQDPGLGLRLIYFSYDVKMKEKGDIPEGYSVSREKKERFSLILESASTNQTSMYLCASSSLGRQGRNEQFFGPGTRLTVL.

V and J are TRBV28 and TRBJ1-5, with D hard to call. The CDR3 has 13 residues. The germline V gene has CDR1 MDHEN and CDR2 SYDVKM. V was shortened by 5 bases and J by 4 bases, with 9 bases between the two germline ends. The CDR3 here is CASSTKNNQPQHF. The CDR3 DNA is TGTGCCAGCAGTACAAAGAATAATCAGCCCCAGCATTTT.

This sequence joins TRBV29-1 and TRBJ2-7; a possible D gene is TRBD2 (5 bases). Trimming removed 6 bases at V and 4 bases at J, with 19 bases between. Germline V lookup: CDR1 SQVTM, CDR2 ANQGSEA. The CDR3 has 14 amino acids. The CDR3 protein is CSVGRAGGWYEQYF. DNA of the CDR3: TGCAGCGTCGGGCGCGCGGGTGGATGGTACGAGCAGTACTTC.

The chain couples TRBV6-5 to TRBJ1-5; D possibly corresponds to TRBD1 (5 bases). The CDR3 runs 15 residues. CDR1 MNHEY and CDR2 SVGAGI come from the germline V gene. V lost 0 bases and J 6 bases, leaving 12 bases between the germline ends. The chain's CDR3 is CASSYSRTGFQPQHF. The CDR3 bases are TGTGCCAGCAGTTACTCGAGAACAGGTTTTCAGCCCCAGCATTTT.

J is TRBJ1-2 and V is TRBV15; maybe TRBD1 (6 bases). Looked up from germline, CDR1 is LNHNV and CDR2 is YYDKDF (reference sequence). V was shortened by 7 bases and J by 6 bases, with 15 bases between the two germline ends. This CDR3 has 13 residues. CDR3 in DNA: TGTGCCACCAAGAAACAGGGCTCGGATGGCTACACCTTC. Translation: CATKKQGSDGYTF.

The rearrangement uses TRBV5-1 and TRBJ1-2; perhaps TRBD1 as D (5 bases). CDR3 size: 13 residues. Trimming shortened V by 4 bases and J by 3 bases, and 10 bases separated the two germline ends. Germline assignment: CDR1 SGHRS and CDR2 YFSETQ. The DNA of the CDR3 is TGCGCCAGCAGCGATCAGGGTGACTATGGCTACACCTTC. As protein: CASSDQGDYGYTF.

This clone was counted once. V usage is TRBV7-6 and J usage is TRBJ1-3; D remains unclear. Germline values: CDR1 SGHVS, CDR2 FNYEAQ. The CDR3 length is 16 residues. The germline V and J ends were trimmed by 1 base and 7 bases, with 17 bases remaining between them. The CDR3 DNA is TGTGCCAGCAGCTTAGTAGAGTGGATGGGGAGGAACACCATATATTTT. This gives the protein CASSLVEWMGRNTIYF.

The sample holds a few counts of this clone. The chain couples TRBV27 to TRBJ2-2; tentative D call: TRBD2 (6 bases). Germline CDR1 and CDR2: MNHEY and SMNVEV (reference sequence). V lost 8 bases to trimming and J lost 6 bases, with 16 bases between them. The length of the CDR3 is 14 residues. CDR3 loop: CASRTTGAAGELFF. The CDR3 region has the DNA TGTGCCAGCCGTACCACGGGAGCGGCCGGGGAGCTGTTTTTT.

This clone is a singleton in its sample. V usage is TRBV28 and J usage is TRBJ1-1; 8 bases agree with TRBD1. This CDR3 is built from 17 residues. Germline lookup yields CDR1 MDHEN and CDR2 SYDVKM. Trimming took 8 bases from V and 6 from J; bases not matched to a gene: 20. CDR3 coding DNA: TGTGCCAGCCGATGGGGTATAGTAAGGACAGGGTTCTCTGAAGCTTTCTTT. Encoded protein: CASRWGIVRTGFSEAFF.

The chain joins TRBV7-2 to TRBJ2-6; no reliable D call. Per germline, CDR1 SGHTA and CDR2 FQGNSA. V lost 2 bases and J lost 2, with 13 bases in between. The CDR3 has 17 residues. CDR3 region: CASSLFISQAGANVLTF. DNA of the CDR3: TGTGCCAGCAGCTTATTTATCTCTCAGGCTGGGGCCAACGTCCTGACTTTC. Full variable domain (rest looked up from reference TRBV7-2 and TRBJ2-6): GAGVSQSPSNKVTEKGKDVELRCDPISGHTALYWYRQSLGQGLEFLIYFQGNSAPDKSGLPSDRFSAERTGGSVSTLTIQRTQQEDSAVYLCASSLFISQAGANVLTFGAGSRLTVL.